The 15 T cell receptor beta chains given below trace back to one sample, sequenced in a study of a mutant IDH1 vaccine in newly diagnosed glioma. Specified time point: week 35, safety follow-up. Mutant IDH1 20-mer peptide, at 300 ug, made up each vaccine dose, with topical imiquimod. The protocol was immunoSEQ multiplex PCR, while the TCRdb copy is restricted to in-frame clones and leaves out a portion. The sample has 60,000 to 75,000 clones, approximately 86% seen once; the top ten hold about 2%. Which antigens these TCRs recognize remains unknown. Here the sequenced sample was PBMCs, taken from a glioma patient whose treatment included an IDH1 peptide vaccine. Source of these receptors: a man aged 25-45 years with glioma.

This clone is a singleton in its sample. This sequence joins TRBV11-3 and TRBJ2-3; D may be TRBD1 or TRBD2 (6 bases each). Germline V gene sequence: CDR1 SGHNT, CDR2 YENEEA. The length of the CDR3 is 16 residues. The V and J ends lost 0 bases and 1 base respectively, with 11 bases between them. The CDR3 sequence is CASSLEGGRGTDTQYF. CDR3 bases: TGTGCCAGCAGCTTAGAGGGGGGCCGGGGCACAGATACGCAGTATTTT.

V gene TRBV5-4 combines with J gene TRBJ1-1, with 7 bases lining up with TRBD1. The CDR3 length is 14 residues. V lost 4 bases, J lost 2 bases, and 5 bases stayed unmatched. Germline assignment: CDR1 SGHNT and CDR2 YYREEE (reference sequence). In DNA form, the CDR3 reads TGTGCCAGCAGCCCGGGACAGACTAACACTGAAGCTTTCTTT. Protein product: CASSPGQTNTEAFF.

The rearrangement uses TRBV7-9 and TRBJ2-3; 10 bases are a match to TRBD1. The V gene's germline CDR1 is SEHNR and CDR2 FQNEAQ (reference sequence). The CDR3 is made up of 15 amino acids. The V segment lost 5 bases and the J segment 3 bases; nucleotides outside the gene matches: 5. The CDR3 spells CASSAADRGTDTQYF. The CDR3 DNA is TGTGCCAGCAGCGCCGCGGACAGGGGGACAGATACGCAGTATTTT.

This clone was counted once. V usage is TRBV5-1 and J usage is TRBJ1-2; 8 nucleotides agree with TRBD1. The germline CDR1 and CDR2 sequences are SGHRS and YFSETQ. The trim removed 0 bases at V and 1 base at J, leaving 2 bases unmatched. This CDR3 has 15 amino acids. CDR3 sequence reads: CASSLGTGHNYGYTF. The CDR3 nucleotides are TGCGCCAGCAGCTTGGGGACAGGGCATAACTATGGCTACACCTTC.

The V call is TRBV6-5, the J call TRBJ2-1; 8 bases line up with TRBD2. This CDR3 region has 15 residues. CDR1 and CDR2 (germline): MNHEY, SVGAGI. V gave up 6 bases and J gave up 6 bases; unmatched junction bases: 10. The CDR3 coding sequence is TGTGCCAGCAGCGGGGGGGAGGGAGGGCCCAATGAGCAGTTCTTC. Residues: CASSGGEGGPNEQFF.

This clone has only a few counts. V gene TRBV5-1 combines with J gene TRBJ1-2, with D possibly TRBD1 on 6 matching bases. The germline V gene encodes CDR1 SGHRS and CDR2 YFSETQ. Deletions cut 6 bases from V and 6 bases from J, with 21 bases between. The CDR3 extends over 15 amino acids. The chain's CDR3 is CASTFDGPGANGYTF. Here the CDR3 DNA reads TGCGCCAGCACCTTTGACGGGCCAGGGGCGAATGGCTACACCTTC.

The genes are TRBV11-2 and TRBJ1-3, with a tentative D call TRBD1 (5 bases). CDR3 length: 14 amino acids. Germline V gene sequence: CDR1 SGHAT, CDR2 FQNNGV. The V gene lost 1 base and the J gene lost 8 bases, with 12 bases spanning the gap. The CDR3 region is CASSLGVREDTIYF. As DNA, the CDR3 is TGTGCCAGCAGCTTAGGAGTCAGGGAAGACACCATATATTTT.

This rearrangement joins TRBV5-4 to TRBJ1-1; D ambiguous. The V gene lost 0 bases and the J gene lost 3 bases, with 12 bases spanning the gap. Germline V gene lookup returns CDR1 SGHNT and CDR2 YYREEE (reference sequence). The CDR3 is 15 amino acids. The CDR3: CASSLGTDRYTEAFF. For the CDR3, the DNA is TGTGCCAGCAGCTTGGGGACGGACCGTTACACTGAAGCTTTCTTT.

The CDR3 reads CSVEDRGLNEKLFF. In DNA, the CDR3 is TGCAGCGTTGAAGACAGGGGGCTGAATGAAAAACTGTTTTTT. The chain combines TRBV29-1 with TRBJ1-4, with 8 nucleotides matching TRBD1. The CDR3 is made up of 14 amino acids. Germline V gives CDR1 SQVTM, CDR2 ANQGSEA. Trimming at V came to 0 bases and at J to 5 bases, leaving 2 bases not matched to a gene.

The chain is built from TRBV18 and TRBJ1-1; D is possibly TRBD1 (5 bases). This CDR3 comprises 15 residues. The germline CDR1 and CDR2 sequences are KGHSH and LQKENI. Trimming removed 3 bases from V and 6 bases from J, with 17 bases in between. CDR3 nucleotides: TGTGCCAGCTCACCCCTTCTACGGGGGAGGGCTGAAGCTTTCTTT. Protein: CASSPLLRGRAEAFF.

CDR3 protein: CASSIRQGLAKNIQYF. In DNA form, the CDR3 reads TGTGCCAGTAGTATACGACAGGGGCTAGCCAAAAACATTCAGTACTTC. The J gene is TRBJ2-4, the V gene TRBV19, with 8 bases lining up with TRBD1. This CDR3 has 16 amino acids. With 2 bases clipped from V and 0 bases from J, the junction kept 3 bases outside the gene matches. Germline assignment: CDR1 LNHDA and CDR2 SQIVND (reference sequence).

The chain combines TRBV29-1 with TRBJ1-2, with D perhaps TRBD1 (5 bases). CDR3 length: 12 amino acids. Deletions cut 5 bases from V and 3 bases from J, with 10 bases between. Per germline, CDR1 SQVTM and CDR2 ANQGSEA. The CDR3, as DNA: TGCAGCGTTCCGGAAGGGGACTATGGCTACACCTTC. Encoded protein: CSVPEGDYGYTF.

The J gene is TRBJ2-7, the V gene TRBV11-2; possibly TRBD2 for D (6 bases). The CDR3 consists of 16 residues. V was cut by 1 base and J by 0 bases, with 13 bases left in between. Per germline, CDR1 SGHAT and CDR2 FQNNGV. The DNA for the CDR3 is TGTGCCAGCAGCTTAGTTGGTGGGAGGAGCTCCTACGAGCAGTACTTC. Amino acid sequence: CASSLVGGRSSYEQYF. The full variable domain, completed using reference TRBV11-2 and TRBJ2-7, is EAGVAQSPRYKIIEKRQSVAFWCNPISGHATLYWYQQILGQGPKLLIQFQNNGVVDDSQLPKDRFSAERLKGVDSTLKIQPAKLEDSAVYLCASSLVGGRSSYEQYFGPGTRLTVT.

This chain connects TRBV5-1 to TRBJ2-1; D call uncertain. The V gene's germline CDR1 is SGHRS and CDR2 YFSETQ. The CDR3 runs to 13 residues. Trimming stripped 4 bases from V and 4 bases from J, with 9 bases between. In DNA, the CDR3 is TGCGCCAGCAGCCCTACAGCATACAATGAGCAGTTCTTC. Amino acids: CASSPTAYNEQFF.

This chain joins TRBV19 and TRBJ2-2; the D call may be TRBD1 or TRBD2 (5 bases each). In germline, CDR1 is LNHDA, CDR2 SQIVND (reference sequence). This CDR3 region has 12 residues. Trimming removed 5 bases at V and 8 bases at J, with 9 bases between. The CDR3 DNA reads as TGTGCCAGTAGTCCCGGGGCGGGGGAGCTGTTTTTT. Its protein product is CASSPGAGELFF.